This T cell receptor beta chain was observed in a study of T cell responses to AZD1222 COVID-19 vaccine. Data came from immunoSEQ multiplex PCR; TCRdb stores just in-frame clones and leaves some out. This sample has 90,000 or so clones, with 89% found just once. J gave up 4 bases and V 4 bases, and 7 bases lay outside the gene matches. Germline assignment: CDR1 SQVTM and CDR2 ANQGSEA. The CDR3 has 15 amino acids. The sequence was collected from an adult who received the AZD1222 COVID-19 vaccine. The sample in question was peripheral blood, obtained 28 days after the second AZD1222 dose. The chain is built from TRBV29-1 and TRBJ2-1; 10 nucleotides match TRBD2. The CDR3 loop reads CSVGTSGSQYNEQFF. The CDR3 region has the DNA TGCAGCGTTGGGACTAGCGGATCACAATACAATGAGCAGTTCTTC.